The 12 T cell receptor beta chains below come from one sample, sequenced in a study of Graves' ophthalmopathy and Graves' hyperthyroidism (dated by TCRdb to the late 2010s). This sample was sequenced with an Illumina HiSeq 2000. TCR beta CDR3 regions were amplified from RNA transcripts for repertoire sequencing. HTBI primers and the Qiagen OneStep RT-PCR kit were used in a first-round RT-PCR, which was followed by a second-round multiplex PCR, size selection and purification. TCRdb reanalyzed the raw reads on its own, using fastp at Q25 for trimming and MiXCR for clone calling, and kept in-frame beta chains. Entries that share a CDR3 protein sequence are merged under the most common genes and DNA. Counted in this sample were fewer than 400,000 distinct CDR3 sequences; around 19% of them appeared once. The ten largest clones represent 1.5% to 2% of the sample. Sequencing input: peripheral blood. The receptors originated from a woman under 30 with Graves' ophthalmopathy. Donor details come from another sample of the same person, matched by shared clones.

This clonotype appeared many times. V and J are TRBV6-1 and TRBJ2-2, with TRBD2 matching 11 bases. Germline-derived CDR1 and CDR2 are MNHNS and SASEGT. The CDR3 extends over 16 amino acids. The J segment lost 4 bases and the V segment lost 5 bases, leaving 6 bases of the junction unmatched. CDR3 in amino acids: CASSSSGGAGTGELFF. Written as DNA, the CDR3 is TGTGCCAGCAGTAGTAGCGGGGGGGCCGGCACCGGGGAGCTGTTTTTT.

The chain joins TRBV5-1 to TRBJ1-2; D perhaps matches TRBD1 (5 bases). Germline V CDR1 and CDR2: SGHRS, YFSETQ. Trimming removed 4 bases from V and 10 bases from J, with 20 bases in between. The CDR3 loop spans 14 amino acids. The CDR3 coding sequence is TGCGCCAGCAGCCCCGGAGGACAAGGCCTGGACTACACCTTC. Translated: CASSPGGQGLDYTF.

The V call is TRBV12-5, the J call TRBJ1-2; D remains ambiguous. The V and J ends lost 2 bases and 8 bases respectively, with 24 bases between them. Germline V gives CDR1 LGHNT, CDR2 FRNRAP. The CDR3 totals 17 residues. The CDR3 sequence is CASGLMATTNKIYGYTF. For the CDR3, the DNA is TGTGCTAGTGGTTTGATGGCGACGACGAACAAAATTTACGGCTACACCTTC.

This chain connects TRBV20-1 to TRBJ1-3; D is unresolved. The CDR3 extends over 12 amino acids. Looked up from germline, CDR1 is DFQATT and CDR2 is SNEGSKA (reference sequence). V lost 6 bases and J 3 bases, leaving 9 bases between the germline ends. This chain's CDR3 is CSAPGLGNTIYF. The DNA of the CDR3 is TGCAGTGCCCCGGGCCTTGGAAACACCATATATTTT.

This clonotype was seen repeatedly, ten times or more. The genes are TRBV7-9 and TRBJ1-6; D remains unclear. Deletions cut 0 bases from V and 7 bases from J, with 16 bases between. This CDR3 has 17 residues. CDR1 is SEHNR, CDR2 FQNEAQ, per germline (reference sequence). The CDR3 DNA sequence: TGTGCCAGCAGCTTAGCGCGCGGGCTAGGGCGCAATTCACCCCTCCACTTT. Protein: CASSLARGLGRNSPLHF.

This clonotype was recorded at least ten times. The chain recombines TRBV24-1 with TRBJ1-1; D is undetermined. This CDR3 contains 13 residues. The germline gives CDR1 KGHDR, CDR2 SFDVKD. V was pared by 1 base and J by 4 bases, with 6 bases between. This CDR3 is CATSDFGSTEAFF. The CDR3 DNA reads TGTGCCACCAGTGATTTTGGCAGCACTGAAGCTTTCTTT.

As for this clonotype: The germline gene is not matched at one end of the junction; a read error may be the cause. This chain links TRBV2 with TRBJ2-7, with 10 bases identical to TRBD2. The CDR3 has 15 amino acids. The germline CDR1 and CDR2 sequences are SNHLY and FYNNEI. The CDR3 reads CANSERLAGVYEQYF. CDR3 nucleotides: TGTGCCAACAGTGAAAGGCTAGCGGGAGTGTACGAGCAGTACTTC.

This clonotype was counted at least ten times. The chain has TRBV27 and TRBJ1-1; D possibly corresponds to TRBD1 (6 bases). CDR1 MNHEY and CDR2 SMNVEV come from the germline V gene (reference sequence). Trimming left V 7 bases short and J 1 base short, with 10 bases between. The CDR3 spans 13 residues. The DNA for the CDR3 is TGTGCCAGCATACCCAGGGGGAACACTGAAGCTTTCTTT. Amino acids: CASIPRGNTEAFF.

This clonotype was recorded many times. The rearrangement uses TRBV6-5 and TRBJ2-2, with no clear D. Trimming took off 1 base at V and 9 bases at J, with 12 bases between the two ends. CDR1 is MNHEY, CDR2 SVGAGI, per germline. The CDR3 length is 14 residues. In nucleotides, the CDR3 is TGTGCCAGCAGTTACTTCCAAAACGACCGGGAGCTGTTTTTT. Translated, it gives CASSYFQNDRELFF.

This clonotype was recorded many times. The gene calls are TRBV28 and TRBJ2-2; the D is unclear. CDR3 size: 14 residues. Trimming left V 5 bases short and J 2 bases short, with 9 bases between. Germline V gene data show CDR1 as MDHEN and CDR2 as SYDVKM. The CDR3 nucleotides are TGTGCCAGCAGTCCGCCCGGAAACACCGGGGAGCTGTTTTTT. This codes for CASSPPGNTGELFF.

This clonotype was seen repeatedly, ten times or more. This chain connects TRBV13 to TRBJ1-1, with D perhaps TRBD1 (5 bases). V lost 0 bases and J lost 4, with 9 bases in between. Germline loops: CDR1 PRHDT, CDR2 FYEKMQ (reference sequence). The CDR3 is 14 residues long. The CDR3 coding sequence is TGTGCCAGCAGCTTAGGCAGTGGGGGCACTGAAGCTTTCTTT. Translation gives CASSLGSGGTEAFF.

This clonotype turned up a few times. V and J are TRBV7-2 and TRBJ1-1, with D tentatively TRBD1 (6 bases). Germline CDR1 reads SGHTA; CDR2 reads FQGNSA. The CDR3 spans 14 residues. V lost 6 bases to trimming and J lost 4 bases, with 15 bases between them. In DNA, the CDR3 is TGTGCCAGCAGGCTAATACAGGGTTTCACTGAAGCTTTCTTT. Its translation is CASRLIQGFTEAFF.